The source of this TCR beta chain is a study of cytomegalovirus exposure and HLA in healthy donors. Study-wide results and limits: A list of about 180 TCR beta chains associated with cytomegalovirus was given. According to a subsequent analysis, TCR clusters identified in the first cohort showed a tendency to co-occur across the 100 to 150 validation repertoires.

As concerns this clone: Its antigen is as yet unknown.

Clones were read by immunoSEQ multiplex PCR, and TCRdb kept only the in-frame ones, dropping some. The table has just over 80,000 clones, approximately 96% seen once; the top ten hold 1.3%. The CDR3 has 13 residues. From germline, CDR1 is MDHEN and CDR2 SYDVKM. Trimming left V 3 bases short and J 8 bases short, with 13 bases between. These donors were members of the roughly 130-subject validation cohort, a group separate from the roughly 670-subject first cohort. The receptor was derived from a woman aged 18 to 35 in good health and CMV-seronegative. The sequencing input was PBMCs. V usage is TRBV28 and J usage is TRBJ1-2; the D gene is possibly TRBD1 (5 bases). The DNA of the CDR3 is TGTGCCAGCAGTTTCGGGGGGAGGCGAGGCTACACCTTC. Protein product: CASSFGGRRGYTF.